This T cell receptor beta chain was observed in a study of T-cell memory formation after mild COVID-19. The length of the CDR3 is 14 residues. Per the germline V gene, CDR1 is SQVTM and CDR2 is ANQGSEA. With 3 bases clipped from V and 8 bases from J, the junction kept 8 bases outside the gene matches. TCRdb recomputed calls from the 5' RACE reads with MiXCR, one row per CDR3 protein. The profile covers about 430,000 distinct CDR3 sequences, with approximately 25% appearing a single time and roughly 8.9% taken by the ten largest. Ten or more counts support this clonotype. Material: PBMCs or a T cell subset sorted from them (not recorded which). This sequence joins TRBV29-1 and TRBJ2-1; 9 nucleotides line up with TRBD2. This receptor was identified in an adult woman who had mild COVID-19 (a few samples of this study predate the infection). Cell type and time point are not known. CDR3 DNA: TGCAGCGTTGAGGTTAGCGGGAGTATGTATGAGCAGTTCTTC. Translated, it gives CSVEVSGSMYEQFF.